These 2 T cell receptor beta chains were all obtained from the same sample, sequenced in a study of Graves' ophthalmopathy and Graves' hyperthyroidism. As the template, RNA transcripts were used to amplify TCR beta CDR3 regions. Scientists carried out first-round RT-PCR using HTBI primers and then a second-round multiplex PCR. TCRdb processed the multiplex PCR reads anew with MiXCR; each CDR3 protein has one entry. The data show some 250,000 distinct CDR3 sequences, around 50% seen once. The material sequenced was peripheral blood. These receptors were collected from an adult man with Graves' ophthalmopathy.

The genes are TRBV9 and TRBJ2-5; D remains unclear. With 4 bases removed from V and 5 bases from J, the gap between germline ends came to 12 bases. CDR1 is SGDLS and CDR2 is YYNGEE in the germline V gene. This CDR3 is 13 amino acids long. CDR3 in DNA: TGTGCCAGCAGCTTAAGACCAGCGGAGACCCAGTACTTC. Protein sequence: CASSLRPAETQYF.

The gene calls are TRBV6-5 and TRBJ2-5, with D perhaps matching TRBD2 (6 bases). Germline V gives CDR1 MNHEY, CDR2 SVGAGI. The CDR3 is 14 amino acids. Trimming shortened V by 4 bases and J by 4 bases, and 13 bases separated the two germline ends. The chain's CDR3 is CASSFDGGLETQYF. The DNA for the CDR3 is TGTGCCAGCAGTTTCGATGGGGGGTTAGAGACCCAGTACTTC.